What follows are 10 T cell receptor beta chains derived from one specimen sequenced in a study of blood T cell repertoires in COVID-19. Method: immunoSEQ multiplex PCR; TCRdb's copy keeps in-frame clones and lacks some. This table has roughly 200,000 clones, 89% appearing once. The source material was PBMCs or T cells enriched from blood (not recorded which). These receptors were taken from a woman between 35 and 50 years old with acute COVID-19.

The chain recombines TRBV18 with TRBJ2-7, with 7 positions matching TRBD1. Germline assignment: CDR1 KGHSH and CDR2 LQKENI. The V gene end was trimmed by 0 bases and the J gene end by 2 bases; junction bases not matched to a gene: 7. This CDR3 has 16 residues. This CDR3 reads CASSPPPGGIAYEQYF. The CDR3 coding sequence is TGTGCCAGCTCACCACCTCCAGGGGGAATCGCCTACGAGCAGTACTTC.

The V and J genes are TRBV7-2 and TRBJ2-2; 9 positions match TRBD2. The CDR3 loop spans 15 amino acids. The V segment lost 5 bases and the J segment 2 bases; nucleotides outside the gene matches: 3. CDR1 and CDR2 (germline): SGHTA, FQGNSA. This CDR3 is CASSLGLANTGELFF. For the CDR3, the DNA is TGTGCCAGCAGCCTGGGACTAGCAAACACCGGGGAGCTGTTTTTT.

The chain uses TRBV21-1 and TRBJ1-2; TRBD1 was called by the table and not checked on the DNA. TRBV21-1 is a pseudogene segment. The CDR3 consists of 15 residues. CDR3 sequence (DNA): TGTGCCAGCAGCAAACGGACAGGGGGGTTCTATGGCTACACCTTC. Its protein product is CASSKRTGGFYGYTF.

The chain recombines TRBV4-1 with TRBJ2-5; 8 positions agree with TRBD2. The germline V gene encodes CDR1 MGHRA and CDR2 YSYEKL. The CDR3 loop spans 16 amino acids. Germline trimming cut 0 bases from V and 5 bases from J; bases unmatched to any gene: 8. In nucleotides, the CDR3 is TGCGCCAGCAGCCAAGACTTCGGGGGGGCCTTCGAGACCCAGTACTTC. As protein: CASSQDFGGAFETQYF.

This clone was recorded only once. The chain joins TRBV5-1 to TRBJ1-1; tentatively, D is TRBD1 (5 bases). From germline, CDR1 is SGHRS and CDR2 YFSETQ. The germline V and J ends were trimmed by 1 base and 5 bases, with 12 bases remaining between them. The CDR3 contains 14 residues. The CDR3 reads CASSLIGVGTEAFF. The CDR3 region has the DNA TGCGCCAGCAGCTTGATAGGGGTCGGAACTGAAGCTTTCTTT.

The chain is built from TRBV5-6 and TRBJ1-1, with a weak D call TRBD1 (5 bases). From germline, CDR1 is SGHDT and CDR2 YYEEEE. This CDR3 has 14 amino acids. Trimming shortened V by 2 bases and J by 2 bases, and 10 bases separated the two germline ends. This chain's CDR3 is CASSFWGGNTEAFF. In DNA form, the CDR3 reads TGTGCCAGCAGCTTCTGGGGGGGAAACACTGAAGCTTTCTTT. Full variable domain (missing parts from reference TRBV5-6 and TRBJ1-1): DAGVTQSPTHLIKTRGQQVTLRCSPKSGHDTVSWYQQALGQGPQFIFQYYEEEERQRGNFPDRFSGHQFPNYSSELNVNALLLGDSALYLCASSFWGGNTEAFFGQGTRLTVV.

The genes are TRBV5-1 and TRBJ2-1; 11 positions agree with TRBD2. CDR3 length: 14 amino acids. V trimming: 2 bases; J trimming: 8 bases; junction bases outside the gene matches: 3. In germline, CDR1 is SGHRS, CDR2 YFSETQ. In DNA, the CDR3 is TGCGCCAGCAGCTTCCTAGCGGGAGGTGATGAGCAGTTCTTC. Translated: CASSFLAGGDEQFF.

The V and J genes are TRBV4-3 and TRBJ2-7; 8 nucleotides align to TRBD1. The ends lost 1 base at V and 5 bases at J; junction bases unmatched: 7. This CDR3 contains 15 residues. Germline V gene data show CDR1 as LGHNA and CDR2 as YSLEER. The CDR3 DNA follows: TGCGCCAGCAGCCAAGGAACAGGGGGTCCCCACGAGCAGTACTTC. This gives the protein CASSQGTGGPHEQYF.

The rearrangement joins TRBV3-1 (or the pseudogene TRBV3-2) to TRBJ2-3; a weak D match, TRBD2 (6 bases). V lost 3 bases and J lost 1, with 11 bases in between. This CDR3 has 15 residues. Germline V gene data show CDR1 as LGHDT and CDR2 as YNNKEL (reference sequence). This CDR3 reads CASSQPGGGTDTQYF. In DNA, the CDR3 is TGTGCCAGCAGCCAGCCGGGCGGGGGCACAGATACGCAGTATTTT.

The V call is TRBV19, the J call TRBJ1-2; 10 bases fit TRBD1. The germline CDR1 and CDR2 sequences are LNHDA and SQIVND (reference sequence). CDR3 size: 15 residues. V gave up 5 bases and J gave up 11 bases; unmatched junction bases: 14. In nucleotides, the CDR3 is TGTGCCAGTAGTGCTGGGGACAGGGGCCCCCGACGGTACACCTTC. This encodes CASSAGDRGPRRYTF.